This TCR beta chain was retrieved from a study of T cells in Graves' hyperthyroidism and ophthalmopathy. This clonotype was seen repeatedly, ten times or more. The CDR3 is made up of 15 amino acids. Losses at the gene ends were 4 bases for V and 5 bases for J; bases not matched to a gene: 10. The germline gives CDR1 SGHTA, CDR2 FQGTGA. Thyroid ultrasound, orbital computed tomography, clinical symptoms, and serum thyroxine and TRAb underpinned diagnoses. The investigators amplified TCR beta CDR3 regions from RNA transcripts. The HTBI primer set was used in a first-round RT-PCR of the TCR CDR3. One entry per CDR3 protein, called by TCRdb with MiXCR from the multiplex PCR reads. The profile shows fewer than 400,000 distinct CDR3 sequences, about 14% of them singletons.

The clonotype was recovered from a man aged 50 to 60 with Graves' ophthalmopathy. Input material: blood. The chain employs TRBV7-3 and TRBJ2-5; 7 positions match TRBD1. CDR3 DNA sequence: TGTGCCAGCAGCTCGCAACCGACAGGGTTGGAGACCCAGTACTTC. It encodes CASSSQPTGLETQYF.